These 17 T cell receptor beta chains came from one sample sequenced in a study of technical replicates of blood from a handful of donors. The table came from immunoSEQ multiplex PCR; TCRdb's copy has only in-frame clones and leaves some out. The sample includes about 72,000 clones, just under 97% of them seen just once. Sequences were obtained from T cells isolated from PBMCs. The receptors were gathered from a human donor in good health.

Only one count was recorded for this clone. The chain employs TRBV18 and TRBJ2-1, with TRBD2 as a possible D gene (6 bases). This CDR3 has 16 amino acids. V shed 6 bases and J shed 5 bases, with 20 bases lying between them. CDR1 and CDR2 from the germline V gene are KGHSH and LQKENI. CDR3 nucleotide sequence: TGTGCCAGCTCCCGCTACTCCGGGAGTCGGGACAATGAGCAGTTCTTC. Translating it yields CASSRYSGSRDNEQFF.

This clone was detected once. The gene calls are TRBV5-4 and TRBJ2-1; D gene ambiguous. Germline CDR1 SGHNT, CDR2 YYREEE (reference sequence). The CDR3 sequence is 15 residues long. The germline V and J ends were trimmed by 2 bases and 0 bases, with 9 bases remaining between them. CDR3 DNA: TGTGCCAGCAGCTTCGTTAGCCGCTCCTACAATGAGCAGTTCTTC. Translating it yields CASSFVSRSYNEQFF.

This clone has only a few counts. In DNA, the CDR3 is TGTGCCAGCAGCGGCCGAGTGGCAGGAAGGCTAAGCTACACCTTC. Its protein is CASSGRVAGRLSYTF. The genes are TRBV7-8 and TRBJ1-2; D is uncertain. In germline, CDR1 is SGHVS, CDR2 FQNEAQ. Trimming stripped 5 bases from V and 9 bases from J, with 22 bases between. The CDR3 has 15 amino acids.

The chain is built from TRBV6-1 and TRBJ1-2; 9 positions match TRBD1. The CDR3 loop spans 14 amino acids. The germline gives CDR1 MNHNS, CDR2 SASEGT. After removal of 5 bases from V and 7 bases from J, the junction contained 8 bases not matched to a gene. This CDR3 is CASSKGTGFAGYTF. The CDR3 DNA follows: TGTGCCAGCAGTAAAGGGACAGGGTTTGCTGGCTACACCTTC.

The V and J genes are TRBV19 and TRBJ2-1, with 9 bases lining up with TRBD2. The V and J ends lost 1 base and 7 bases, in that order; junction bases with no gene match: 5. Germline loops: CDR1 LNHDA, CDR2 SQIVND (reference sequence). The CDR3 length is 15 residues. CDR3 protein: CASSIVGLAGNEQFF. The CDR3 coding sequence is TGTGCCAGTAGTATAGTTGGCCTAGCGGGAAATGAGCAGTTCTTC.

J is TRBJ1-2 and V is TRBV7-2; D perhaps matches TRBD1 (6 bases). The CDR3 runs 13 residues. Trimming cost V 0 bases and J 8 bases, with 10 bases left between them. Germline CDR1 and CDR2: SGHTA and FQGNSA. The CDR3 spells CASSLAGGSGYTF. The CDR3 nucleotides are TGTGCCAGCAGCTTAGCAGGGGGTAGCGGCTACACCTTC.

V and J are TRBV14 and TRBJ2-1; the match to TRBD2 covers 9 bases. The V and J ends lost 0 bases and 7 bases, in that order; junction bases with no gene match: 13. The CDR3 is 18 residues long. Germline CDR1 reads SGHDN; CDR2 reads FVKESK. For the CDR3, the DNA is TGTGCCAGCAGCCAAGATCTTCCCGGACTAGCGCTCTCAAATGAGCAGTTCTTC. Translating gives CASSQDLPGLALSNEQFF.

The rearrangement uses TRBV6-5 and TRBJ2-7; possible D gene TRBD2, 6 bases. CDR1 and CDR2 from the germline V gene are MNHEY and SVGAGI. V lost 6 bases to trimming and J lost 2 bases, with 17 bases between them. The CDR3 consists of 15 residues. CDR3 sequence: CASRAGREGTYEQYF. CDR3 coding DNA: TGTGCCAGCAGAGCTGGGCGGGAAGGGACCTACGAGCAGTACTTC.

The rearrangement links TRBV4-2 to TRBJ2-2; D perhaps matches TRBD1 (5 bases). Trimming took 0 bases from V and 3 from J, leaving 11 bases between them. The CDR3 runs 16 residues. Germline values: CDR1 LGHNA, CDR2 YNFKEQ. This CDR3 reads CASSQESRVYTGELFF. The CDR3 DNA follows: TGTGCCAGCAGCCAAGAATCCAGGGTGTACACCGGGGAGCTGTTTTTT.

CDR3 in amino acids: CASSQDPGQPQHF. The DNA of the CDR3 is TGCGCCAGCAGCCAAGATCCGGGGCAGCCCCAGCATTTT. J is TRBJ1-5 and V is TRBV4-1, with D uncertain. Trimming pared 0 bases from V and 7 bases from J, leaving 7 bases between. This CDR3 comprises 13 residues. Germline-derived CDR1 and CDR2 are MGHRA and YSYEKL.

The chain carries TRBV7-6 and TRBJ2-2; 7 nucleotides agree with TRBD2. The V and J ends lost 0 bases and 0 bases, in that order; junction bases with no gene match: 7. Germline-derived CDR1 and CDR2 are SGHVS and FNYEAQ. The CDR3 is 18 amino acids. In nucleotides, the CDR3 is TGTGCCAGCAGCTTAGCGCAACTAGCGTCCGCGAACACCGGGGAGCTGTTTTTT. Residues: CASSLAQLASANTGELFF.

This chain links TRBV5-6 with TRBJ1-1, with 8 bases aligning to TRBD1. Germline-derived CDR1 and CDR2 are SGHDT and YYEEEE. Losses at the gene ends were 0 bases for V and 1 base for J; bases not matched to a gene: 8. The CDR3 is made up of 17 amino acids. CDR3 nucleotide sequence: TGTGCCAGCAGCTTGGCGGGGGGACAGGAAAGGAACACTGAAGCTTTCTTT. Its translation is CASSLAGGQERNTEAFF.

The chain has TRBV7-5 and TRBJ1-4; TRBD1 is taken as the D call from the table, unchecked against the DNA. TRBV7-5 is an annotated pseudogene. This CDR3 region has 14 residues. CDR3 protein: CVRSSGQEGEKLFF. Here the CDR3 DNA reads TGTGTCAGAAGCTCCGGACAGGAGGGGGAAAAACTGTTTTTT.

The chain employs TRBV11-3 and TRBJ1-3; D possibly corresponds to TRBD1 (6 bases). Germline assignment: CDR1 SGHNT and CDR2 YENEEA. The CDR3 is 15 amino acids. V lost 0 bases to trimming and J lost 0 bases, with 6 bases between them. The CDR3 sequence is CASSLEQGSGNTIYF. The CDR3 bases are TGTGCCAGCAGCTTAGAACAGGGCTCTGGAAACACCATATATTTT.

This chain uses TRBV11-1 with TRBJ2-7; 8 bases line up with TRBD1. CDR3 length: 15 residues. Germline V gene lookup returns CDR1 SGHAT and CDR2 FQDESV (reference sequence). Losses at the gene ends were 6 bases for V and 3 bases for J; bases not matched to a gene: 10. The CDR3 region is CASRSGTGLSYEQYF. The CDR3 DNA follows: TGTGCCAGCAGGTCTGGGACAGGCCTAAGCTACGAGCAGTACTTC.

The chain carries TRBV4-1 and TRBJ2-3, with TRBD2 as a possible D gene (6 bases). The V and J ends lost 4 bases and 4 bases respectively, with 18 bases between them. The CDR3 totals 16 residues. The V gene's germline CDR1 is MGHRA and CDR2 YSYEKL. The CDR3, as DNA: TGCGCCAGCAGCCCCCTACTAGCCTTGGGGGCAGATACGCAGTATTTT. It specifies CASSPLLALGADTQYF.

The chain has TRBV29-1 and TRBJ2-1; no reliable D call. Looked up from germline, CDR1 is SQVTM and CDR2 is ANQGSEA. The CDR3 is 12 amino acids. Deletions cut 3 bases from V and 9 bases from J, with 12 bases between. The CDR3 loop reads CSVENSEVEQFF. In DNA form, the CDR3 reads TGCAGCGTTGAGAATTCAGAGGTTGAGCAGTTCTTC.